What follows are 8 T cell receptor beta chains derived from one specimen sequenced in a study of blood T cells in healthy people across ages. Primed by a sample-barcoded 5' primer and a J-beta primer mix, a second PCR proceeded for 7 to 11 cycles. TCRdb used MiXCR to reprocess the 5' RACE reads, holding one entry per CDR3 protein. Here the sample spans about 1.5 million distinct CDR3 sequences, approximately 42% being singletons. The sequenced sample consisted of blood. The receptors originated from a woman aged 18-35 years in good health.

This clonotype has a handful of counts. The rearrangement uses TRBV7-9 and TRBJ2-3, with 8 bases identical to TRBD2. The CDR3 loop spans 19 amino acids. V was clipped by 1 base and J by 2 bases; unmatched bases: 14. Germline-derived CDR1 and CDR2 are SEHNR and FQNEAQ (reference sequence). The CDR3 loop is CASSLGFTAGALHTDTQYF. CDR3 coding DNA: TGTGCCAGCAGCTTAGGTTTTACAGCGGGAGCGCTCCACACAGATACGCAGTATTTT.

This chain connects TRBV12-3 or TRBV12-4 to TRBJ1-2, with D possibly being TRBD1 (5 bases). This CDR3 region has 14 residues. Trimming cost V 4 bases and J 7 bases, with 16 bases left between them. For the CDR3, the DNA is TGTGCCAGCAGTTCCACGACGGTGGGGGGTGGCTACACCTTC. Translating it yields CASSSTTVGGGYTF.

This clonotype has more than one count but fewer than ten. The V and J genes are TRBV7-9 and TRBJ2-3, with a weak D call TRBD2 (6 bases). CDR3 length: 16 residues. Germline-derived CDR1 and CDR2 are SEHNR and FQNEAQ (reference sequence). V lost 5 bases and J 6 bases, leaving 21 bases between the germline ends. The CDR3 DNA follows: TGTGCCAGCAGCGTGGGACTCTCTAAAGAGGGGGATACGCAGTATTTT. This codes for CASSVGLSKEGDTQYF.

V gene TRBV28 combines with J gene TRBJ2-1; D possibly matches TRBD1 or TRBD2 (5 bases each). The CDR3 consists of 15 residues. From germline, CDR1 is MDHEN and CDR2 SYDVKM. Trimming cost V 7 bases and J 0 bases, with 13 bases left between them. This CDR3 reads CASTKWGSSYNEQFF. For the CDR3, the DNA is TGTGCCAGCACCAAGTGGGGGAGCTCCTACAATGAGCAGTTCTTC.

In its sample, this clonotype was seen a few times. This chain uses TRBV20-1 with TRBJ2-7; 10 positions match TRBD1. The CDR3 has 14 residues. Germline CDR1 DFQATT, CDR2 SNEGSKA (reference sequence). The ends lost 6 bases at V and 2 bases at J; junction bases unmatched: 7. The CDR3 spells CSATTGTGAYEQYF. CDR3 in DNA: TGCAGTGCAACCACCGGGACAGGGGCCTACGAGCAGTACTTC.

The chain uses TRBV6-2 or TRBV6-3 and TRBJ2-7; no firm D call. This CDR3 is 13 amino acids long. Trimming cost V 5 bases and J 3 bases, with 11 bases left between them. CDR1 MNHEY and CDR2 SVGEGT come from the germline V gene. The CDR3 here is CASSHLGIYEQYF. The CDR3 nucleotides read TGTGCCAGCAGTCACCTGGGAATCTACGAGCAGTACTTC.

The gene calls are TRBV20-1 and TRBJ2-7; no firm D call. Trimming left V 1 base short and J 4 bases short, with 11 bases between. CDR1 and CDR2 (germline): DFQATT, SNEGSKA (reference sequence). The CDR3 loop spans 13 amino acids. CDR3 nucleotides: TGCAGTGCTAGAGGAACTGCAAATTACGAGCAGTACTTC. Amino acids: CSARGTANYEQYF.

Here the CDR3 DNA reads TGTGCCAGCAGTCCGAGAGACCGTTGGGAGACCCAGTACTTC. Amino acid sequence: CASSPRDRWETQYF. The chain employs TRBV25-1 and TRBJ2-5; D is ambiguous. Germline values: CDR1 MGHDK, CDR2 SYGVNS. This CDR3 is built from 14 residues. V was pared by 5 bases and J by 5 bases, with 15 bases between.